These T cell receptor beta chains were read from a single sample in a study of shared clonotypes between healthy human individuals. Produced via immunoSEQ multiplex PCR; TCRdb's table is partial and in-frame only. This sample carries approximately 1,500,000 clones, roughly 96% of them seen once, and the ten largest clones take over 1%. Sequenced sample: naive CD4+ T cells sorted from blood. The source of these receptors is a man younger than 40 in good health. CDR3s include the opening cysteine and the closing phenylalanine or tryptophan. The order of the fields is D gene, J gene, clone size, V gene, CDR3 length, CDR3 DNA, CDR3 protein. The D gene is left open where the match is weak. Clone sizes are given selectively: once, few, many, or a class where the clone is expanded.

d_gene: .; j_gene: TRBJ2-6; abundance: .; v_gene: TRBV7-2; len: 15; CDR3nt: TGTGCCAGCAGCTTAGAAGCCTCTGGGGCCAACGTCCTGACTTTC; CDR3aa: CASSLEASGANVLTF
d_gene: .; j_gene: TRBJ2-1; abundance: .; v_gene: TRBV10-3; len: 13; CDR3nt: TGTGCCATCAGCGCAGCCGGGGACAATGAGCAGTTCTTC; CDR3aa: CAISAAGDNEQFF
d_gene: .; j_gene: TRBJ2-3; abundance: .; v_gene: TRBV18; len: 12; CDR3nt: TGTGCCAGCTCACGGGAATCCGATACGCAGTATTTT; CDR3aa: CASSRESDTQYF
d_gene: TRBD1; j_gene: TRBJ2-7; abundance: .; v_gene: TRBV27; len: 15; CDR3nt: TGTGCCAGCAGGACCGGGACAGGGAGTTCCTACGAGCAGTACTTC; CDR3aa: CASRTGTGSSYEQYF
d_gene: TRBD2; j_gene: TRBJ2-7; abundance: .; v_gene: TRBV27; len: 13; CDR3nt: TGTGCCAGCAGGGCAGCGGGAGTCTACGAGCAGTACTTC; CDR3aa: CASRAAGVYEQYF
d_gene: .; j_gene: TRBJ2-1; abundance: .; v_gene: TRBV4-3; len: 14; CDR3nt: TGCGCCAGCAGCCAGGATGTAGCGTACAATGAGCAGTTCTTC; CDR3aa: CASSQDVAYNEQFF
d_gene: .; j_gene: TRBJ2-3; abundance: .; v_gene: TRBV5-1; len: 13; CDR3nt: TGCGCCAGCAGCTTGGAGGCTAGCTATACGCAGTATTTT; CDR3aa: CASSLEASYTQYF
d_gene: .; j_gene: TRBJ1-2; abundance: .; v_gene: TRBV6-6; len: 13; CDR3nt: TGTGCCAGCAGTGACGGGACCCACTATGGCTACACCTTC; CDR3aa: CASSDGTHYGYTF
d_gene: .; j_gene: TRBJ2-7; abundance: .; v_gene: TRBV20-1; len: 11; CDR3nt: TGCAGTGCTAGAGAAAATTCCGAGCAGTACTTC; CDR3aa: CSARENSEQYF
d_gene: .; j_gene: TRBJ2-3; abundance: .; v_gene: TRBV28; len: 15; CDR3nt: TGTGCCAGCAGCCAGGCAGGGCCTAGCACAGATACGCAGTATTTT; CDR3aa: CASSQAGPSTDTQYF
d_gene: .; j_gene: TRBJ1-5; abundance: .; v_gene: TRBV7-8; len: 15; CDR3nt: TGTGCCAGCAGCTCGCTACAGGGAGTTAGTCAGCCCCAGCATTTT; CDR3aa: CASSSLQGVSQPQHF
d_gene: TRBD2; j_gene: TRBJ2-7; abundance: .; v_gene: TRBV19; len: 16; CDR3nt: TGTGCCAGTAGTAGCTGGACTAGCGGGAGGACCTACGAGCAGTACTTC; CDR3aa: CASSSWTSGRTYEQYF
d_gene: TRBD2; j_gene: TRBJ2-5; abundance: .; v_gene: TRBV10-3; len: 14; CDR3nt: TGTGCCATCAGTGTAGCTAGCGGCCAAGAGACCCAGTACTTC; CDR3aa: CAISVASGQETQYF
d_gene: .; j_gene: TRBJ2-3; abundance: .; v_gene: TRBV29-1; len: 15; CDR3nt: TGCAGCGTTGAAGGTTCGACAGGAAGCACAGATACGCAGTATTTT; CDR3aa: CSVEGSTGSTDTQYF
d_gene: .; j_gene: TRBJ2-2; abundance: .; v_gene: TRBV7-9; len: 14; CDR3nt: TGTGCCAGCAGCTTAGTTGGGAACACCGGGGAGCTGTTTTTT; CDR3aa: CASSLVGNTGELFF
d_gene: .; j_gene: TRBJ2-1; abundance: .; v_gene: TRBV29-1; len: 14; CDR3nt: TGCAGCGTTGAGGGCTTGAGCTCCTACAATGAGCAGTTCTTC; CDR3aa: CSVEGLSSYNEQFF
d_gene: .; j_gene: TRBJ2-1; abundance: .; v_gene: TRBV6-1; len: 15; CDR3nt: TGTGCCAGCAGTGGTTGGGGAGAGTCCTACAATGAGCAGTTCTTC; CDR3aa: CASSGWGESYNEQFF
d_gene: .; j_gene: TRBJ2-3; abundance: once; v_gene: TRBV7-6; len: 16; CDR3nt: TGTGCCAGCAGCTTAGGGCTCGGTAGTAGCACAGATACGCAGTATTTT; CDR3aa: CASSLGLGSSTDTQYF
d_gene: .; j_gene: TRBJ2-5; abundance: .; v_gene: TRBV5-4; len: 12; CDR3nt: TGTGCCAGCAGCTTACCCCTGGAGACCCAGTACTTC; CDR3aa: CASSLPLETQYF
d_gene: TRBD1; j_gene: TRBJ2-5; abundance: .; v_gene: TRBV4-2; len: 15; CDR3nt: TGTGCCAGCAGCGAAGGGACAGGGGGCCAAGAGACCCAGTACTTC; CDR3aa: CASSEGTGGQETQYF
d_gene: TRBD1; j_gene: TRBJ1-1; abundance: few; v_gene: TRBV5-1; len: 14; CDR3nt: TGCGCCAGCAGCGGACAGGGGGCGCTTACTGAAGCTTTCTTT; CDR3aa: CASSGQGALTEAFF
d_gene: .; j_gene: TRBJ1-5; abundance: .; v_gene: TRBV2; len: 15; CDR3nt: TGTGCCAGCAGTGAAAGGGAGACAGGCAATCAGCCCCAGCATTTT; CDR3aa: CASSERETGNQPQHF
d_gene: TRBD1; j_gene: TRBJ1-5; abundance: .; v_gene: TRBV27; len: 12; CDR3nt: TGTGCCAGCGGACACAGGGGTCAGCCCCAGCATTTT; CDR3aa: CASGHRGQPQHF
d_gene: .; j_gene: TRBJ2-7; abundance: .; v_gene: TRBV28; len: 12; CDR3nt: TGTGCCAGCAGTCGACAGGCCTACGAGCAGTACTTC; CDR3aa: CASSRQAYEQYF
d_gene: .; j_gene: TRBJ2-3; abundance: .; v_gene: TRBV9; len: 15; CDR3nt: TGTGCCAGCAGCGTAGAAGTAGAGGCCCCAGATACGCAGTATTTT; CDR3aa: CASSVEVEAPDTQYF